This T cell receptor beta chain is drawn from a study of OX40 agonist ivuxolimab in advanced cancers. Study in general: Partial responses were observed in three patients, of whom one had hepatocellular carcinoma and two had cutaneous melanoma.

V lost 1 base and J lost 5; bases outside the gene matches: 5. There are 16 residues in the CDR3. The germline gives CDR1 LGHNA, CDR2 YSLEER. TCRdb's table, derived via immunoSEQ multiplex PCR, lists solely in-frame clones and lacks some. This sample has about 77,000 clones; 90% occur once, and the top ten carry less than 2%. The chain uses TRBV4-3 and TRBJ1-4, with 9 bases identical to TRBD1. This TCR was recovered from an adult with an advanced solid tumor such as melanoma, head and neck, liver or kidney cancer. The specimen was CD4+ or CD8+ T cells sorted from blood, collected in a trial of the OX40 agonist ivuxolimab. This chain's CDR3 is CASSQGRTGVNEKLFF. The DNA for the CDR3 is TGCGCCAGCAGCCAAGGCCGGACAGGGGTAAATGAAAAACTGTTTTTT.